Described below is a single T cell receptor (beta chain) sequence and its context. Its cognate antigen is unknown. The data were obtained in a study of CD8 T cells in ankylosing spondylitis. Study findings and constraints: Made up of under ten highly homologous variants, a TCR beta motif appeared characteristic of ankylosing spondylitis blood.

With molecular barcodes, quantitative 5'-RACE was used to make the TCR beta libraries. Using its own MiXCR run on the 5' RACE reads, TCRdb lists one record per CDR3 protein. The top ten clones hold 0.51% of a sample with 700,000 to 850,000 distinct CDR3 sequences, over 9.5% of them seen once. The sample consisted of blood, either unsorted or a sorted T cell fraction (not recorded which). The clonotype comes from a male donor with ankylosing spondylitis.

The CDR3, as DNA: TGCGCCAGCAGCCCGGCCGACACCCTATATGGCTACACCTTC. Translation: CASSPADTLYGYTF. The gene calls are TRBV5-1 and TRBJ1-2; D gene unclear. Germline values: CDR1 SGHRS, CDR2 YFSETQ. This CDR3 is 14 amino acids long. The V end was cut by 4 bases, the J end by 5 bases, with 15 bases between.